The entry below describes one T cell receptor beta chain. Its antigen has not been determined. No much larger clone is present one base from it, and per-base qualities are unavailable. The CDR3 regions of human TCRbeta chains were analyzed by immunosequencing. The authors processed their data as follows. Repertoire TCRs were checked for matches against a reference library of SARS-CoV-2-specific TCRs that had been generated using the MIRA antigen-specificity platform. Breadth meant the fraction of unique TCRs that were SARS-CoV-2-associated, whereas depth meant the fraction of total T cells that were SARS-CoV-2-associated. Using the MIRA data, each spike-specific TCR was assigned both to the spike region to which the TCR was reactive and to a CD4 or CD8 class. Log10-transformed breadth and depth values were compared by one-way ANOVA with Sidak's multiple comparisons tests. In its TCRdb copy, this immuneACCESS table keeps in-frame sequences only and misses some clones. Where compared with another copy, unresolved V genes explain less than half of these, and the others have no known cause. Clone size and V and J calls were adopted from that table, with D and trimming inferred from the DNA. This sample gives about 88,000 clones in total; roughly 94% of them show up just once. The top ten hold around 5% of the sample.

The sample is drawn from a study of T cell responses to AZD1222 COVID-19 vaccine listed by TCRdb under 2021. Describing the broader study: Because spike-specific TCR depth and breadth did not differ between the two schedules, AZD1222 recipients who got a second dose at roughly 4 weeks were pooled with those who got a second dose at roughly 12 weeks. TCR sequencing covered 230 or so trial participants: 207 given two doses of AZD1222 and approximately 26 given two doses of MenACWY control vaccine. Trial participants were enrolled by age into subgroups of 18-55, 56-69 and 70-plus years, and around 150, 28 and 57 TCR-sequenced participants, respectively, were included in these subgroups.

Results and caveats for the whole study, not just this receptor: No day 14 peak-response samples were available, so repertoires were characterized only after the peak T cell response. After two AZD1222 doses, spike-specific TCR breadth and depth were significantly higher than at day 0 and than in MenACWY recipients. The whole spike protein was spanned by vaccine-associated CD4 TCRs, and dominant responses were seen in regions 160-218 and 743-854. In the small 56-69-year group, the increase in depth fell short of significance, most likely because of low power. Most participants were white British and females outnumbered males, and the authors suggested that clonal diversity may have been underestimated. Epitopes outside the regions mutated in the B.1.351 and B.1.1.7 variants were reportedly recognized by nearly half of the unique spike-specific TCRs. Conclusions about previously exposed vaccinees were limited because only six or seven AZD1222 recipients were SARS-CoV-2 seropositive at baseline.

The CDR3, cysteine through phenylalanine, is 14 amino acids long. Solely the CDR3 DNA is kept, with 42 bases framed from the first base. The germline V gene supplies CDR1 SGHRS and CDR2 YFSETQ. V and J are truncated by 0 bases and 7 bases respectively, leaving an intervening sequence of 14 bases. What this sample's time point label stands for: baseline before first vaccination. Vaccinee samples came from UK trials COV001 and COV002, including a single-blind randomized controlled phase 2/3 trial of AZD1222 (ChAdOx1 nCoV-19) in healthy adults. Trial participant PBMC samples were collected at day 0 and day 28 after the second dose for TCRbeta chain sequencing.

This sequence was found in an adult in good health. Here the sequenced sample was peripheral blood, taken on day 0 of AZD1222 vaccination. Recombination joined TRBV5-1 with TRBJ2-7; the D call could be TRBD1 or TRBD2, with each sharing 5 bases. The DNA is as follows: TGCGCCAGCAGCTTGGCCGGGACCCCGGGAGAGCAGTACTTC. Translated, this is CASSLAGTPGEQYF.